Many counts were recorded for the clone carrying this TCR beta chain. Antigen specificity is unknown. What was amplified from RNA transcripts were TCR beta CDR3 regions. A set of HTBI primers served as the primers for a first-round RT-PCR of the TCR CDR3. A single record per CDR3 protein comes from TCRdb applying MiXCR to the multiplex PCR reads. Among 600,000 to 900,000 distinct CDR3 sequences listed, 16% were seen once. The sample is drawn from a study of T cells in Graves' hyperthyroidism and ophthalmopathy. The germline V gene has CDR1 DFQATT and CDR2 SNEGSKA (reference sequence). The length of the CDR3 is 13 residues. Deletions cut 5 bases from V and 4 bases from J, with 14 bases between. Study-level points and caveats: Also found in blood were most expanded thyroid clonotypes above 0.001.

No ophthalmopathy progression within 18 months constituted stable Graves' hyperthyroidism. The sample consisted of blood. The J gene is TRBJ1-2, the V gene TRBV20-1; a possible D gene is TRBD1 (5 bases). The sequence was obtained from a man aged 18-30 years with Graves' hyperthyroidism. The CDR3 DNA sequence: TGCAGTGCTCCGGTCGGGGGAACCTATGGCTACACCTTC. It is translated as CSAPVGGTYGYTF.